The 12 T cell receptor beta chains given below trace back to one sample, sequenced in a study of neoadjuvant anti-PD-1 for oral cavity cancer. Profiling relied on immunoSEQ multiplex PCR, and the TCRdb table lists in-frame clones only, not all of them. There are approximately 16,000 clones in the sample; under 40% occur only once, and roughly two fifths lies in the top ten. The time point: after neoadjuvant nivolumab, at surgical resection. Sequenced here: tumor tissue, sampled after nivolumab (anti-PD-1) treatment. These receptors were collected from a person aged 35-79 years with oral cavity squamous cell carcinoma.

This clone was detected many times. This rearrangement joins TRBV2 to TRBJ2-3, with 10 bases matching TRBD1. The germline gives CDR1 SNHLY, CDR2 FYNNEI. The length of the CDR3 is 15 residues. Trimming at V came to 6 bases and at J to 3 bases, leaving 6 bases not matched to a gene. The CDR3 bases are TGTGCCAGCAGAAAGACAGGGGGCAGGACAGATACGCAGTATTTT. As protein: CASRKTGGRTDTQYF.

This clone is labeled as medium-sized. The gene calls are TRBV4-1 and TRBJ1-2; possibly TRBD1 for D (5 bases). This CDR3 is built from 15 residues. From germline, CDR1 is MGHRA and CDR2 YSYEKL. Trimming removed 1 base at V and 7 bases at J, with 16 bases between. CDR3 in DNA: TGCGCCAGCAGCCAAGCGGGGCCCGGAGGTGGTGGCTACACCTTC. Its protein is CASSQAGPGGGGYTF.

The sample holds a few counts of this clone. The chain carries TRBV11-3 and TRBJ2-3; TRBD2 agrees at 7 bases. Germline values: CDR1 SGHNT, CDR2 YENEEA. Trimming cost V 3 bases and J 1 base; bases outside gene matches: 4. The CDR3 runs to 15 residues. The CDR3 coding sequence is TGTGCCAGCAGCTTTGGGGGGGGAGGCACAGATACGCAGTATTTT. Protein sequence: CASSFGGGGTDTQYF.

The V gene is TRBV7-8, the J gene TRBJ2-5, with D tentatively TRBD1 (5 bases). Trimming left V 0 bases short and J 5 bases short, with 10 bases between. CDR1 is SGHVS, CDR2 FQNEAQ, per germline. This CDR3 has 14 amino acids. CDR3 amino acids: CASSLAWGAETQYF. DNA of the CDR3: TGTGCCAGCAGCTTAGCGTGGGGCGCGGAGACCCAGTACTTC.

This clone was picked up a small number of times. This chain joins TRBV7-2 and TRBJ2-7; possible D gene TRBD2, 5 bases. Germline V gene sequence: CDR1 SGHTA, CDR2 FQGNSA. The CDR3 sequence is 16 residues long. The ends were cut back, 0 bases at V and 3 bases at J, with 15 bases in the middle. The CDR3: CASSLASAGSGYEQYF. In nucleotides, the CDR3 is TGTGCCAGCAGCTTAGCTTCGGCGGGCTCAGGCTACGAGCAGTACTTC.

The chain couples TRBV5-6 to TRBJ1-1; the D is unclear. Per the germline V gene, CDR1 is SGHDT and CDR2 is YYEEEE. Trimming pared 4 bases from V and 1 base from J, leaving 14 bases between. The CDR3 has 15 residues. This CDR3 reads CASSKQTRRNTEAFF. In DNA, the CDR3 is TGTGCCAGCAGCAAACAGACAAGGAGGAACACTGAAGCTTTCTTT.

The table lists this clone with a few counts. The chain uses TRBV7-2 and TRBJ2-1; D ambiguous. The CDR3 extends over 12 amino acids. Germline-derived CDR1 and CDR2 are SGHTA and FQGNSA. V was cut by 3 bases and J by 9 bases, with 9 bases left in between. This CDR3 reads CASSFPGGEQFF. For the CDR3, the DNA is TGTGCCAGCAGCTTCCCCGGCGGTGAGCAGTTCTTC.

This clone has a handful of counts. V usage is TRBV7-2 and J usage is TRBJ1-1, with D hard to call. V dropped 0 bases and J dropped 5 bases, with 10 bases sitting between them. This CDR3 contains 14 residues. Germline CDR1 and CDR2: SGHTA and FQGNSA. The CDR3 sequence is CASSLAWDGTEAFF. As DNA, the CDR3 is TGTGCCAGCAGCTTAGCGTGGGATGGGACTGAAGCTTTCTTT.

The chain carries TRBV14 and TRBJ1-2; D uncertain. Germline lookup yields CDR1 SGHDN and CDR2 FVKESK. Trimming removed 5 bases from V and 6 bases from J, with 10 bases in between. The CDR3 is 12 amino acids. The CDR3: CASSKTRNGYTF. The CDR3 bases are TGTGCCAGCAGCAAGACCAGGAATGGCTACACCTTC.

This clone has more than one count but fewer than ten. V and J are TRBV2 and TRBJ2-3; a weak D match, TRBD1 (5 bases). The germline gives CDR1 SNHLY, CDR2 FYNNEI. The CDR3 is 13 residues long. Between the trimmed V and J ends, which lost 4 bases and 2 bases, there was a span of 7 bases. The CDR3 here is CASSGQYTDTQYF. CDR3 DNA: TGTGCCAGCAGTGGACAGTACACAGATACGCAGTATTTT.

The chain employs TRBV7-2 and TRBJ2-4; TRBD1 might be the D (5 bases). CDR3 length equals 17 residues. With 5 bases removed from V and 2 bases from J, the gap between germline ends came to 19 bases. From germline, CDR1 is SGHTA and CDR2 FQGNSA. This chain's CDR3 is CASSLDQGWSTKNIQYF. CDR3 DNA: TGTGCCAGCAGCCTTGACCAGGGATGGAGTACCAAAAACATTCAGTACTTC.

This chain links TRBV6-6 with TRBJ2-2; TRBD1 matches 9 bases. J gave up 2 bases and V 5 bases, and 6 bases lay outside the gene matches. The CDR3 spans 16 residues. CDR1 MNHNY and CDR2 SVGAGI come from the germline V gene (reference sequence). The DNA for the CDR3 is TGTGCCAGCAGTCGGACAGGGGCGTCTAACACCGGGGAGCTGTTTTTT. It yields the protein CASSRTGASNTGELFF.